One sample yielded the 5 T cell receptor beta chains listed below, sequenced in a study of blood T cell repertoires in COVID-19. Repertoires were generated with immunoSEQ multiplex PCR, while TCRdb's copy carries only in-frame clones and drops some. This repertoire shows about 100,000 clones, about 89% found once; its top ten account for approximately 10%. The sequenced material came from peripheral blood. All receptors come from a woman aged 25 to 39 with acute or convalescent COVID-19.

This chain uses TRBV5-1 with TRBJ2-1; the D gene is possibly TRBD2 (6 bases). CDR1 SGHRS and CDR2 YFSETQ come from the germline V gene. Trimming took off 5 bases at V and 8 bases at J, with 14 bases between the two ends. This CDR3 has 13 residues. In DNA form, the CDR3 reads TGCGCCAGCAGTGGGGACTCCCGGGATGAGCAGTTCTTC. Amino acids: CASSGDSRDEQFF.

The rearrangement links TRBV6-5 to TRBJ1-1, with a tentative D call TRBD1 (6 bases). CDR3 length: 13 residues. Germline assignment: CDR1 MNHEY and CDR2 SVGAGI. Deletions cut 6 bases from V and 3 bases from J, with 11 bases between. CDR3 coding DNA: TGTGCCAGCAGCCCCAGGGGCCACACTGAAGCTTTCTTT. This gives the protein CASSPRGHTEAFF.

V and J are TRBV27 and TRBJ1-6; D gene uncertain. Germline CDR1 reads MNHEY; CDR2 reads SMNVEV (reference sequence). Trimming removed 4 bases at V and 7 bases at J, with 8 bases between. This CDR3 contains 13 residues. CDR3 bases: TGTGCCAGCAGTTACCAGAGGAATTCACCCCTCCACTTT. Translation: CASSYQRNSPLHF.

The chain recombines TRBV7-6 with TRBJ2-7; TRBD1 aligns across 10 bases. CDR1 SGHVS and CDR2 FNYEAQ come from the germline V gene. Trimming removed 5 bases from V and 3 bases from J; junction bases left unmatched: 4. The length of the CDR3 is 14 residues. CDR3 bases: TGTGCCAGCAGCCCTGGGACAGGGGTCTACGAGCAGTACTTC. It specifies CASSPGTGVYEQYF.

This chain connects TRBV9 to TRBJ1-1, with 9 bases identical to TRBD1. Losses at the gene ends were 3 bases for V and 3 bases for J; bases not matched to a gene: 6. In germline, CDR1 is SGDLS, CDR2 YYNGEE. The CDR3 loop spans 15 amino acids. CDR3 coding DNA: TGTGCCAGCAGCGCCGGGACAGGGACCCACACTGAAGCTTTCTTT. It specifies CASSAGTGTHTEAFF.